The subject of this entry is one T cell receptor beta chain. Its cognate antigen is unknown. The data were taken from a study of tumor and adjacent non-tumor tissue in lung cancer. In the study overall: The patients, approximately 9 men and 5 women, were roughly 30 to 85 with stage I to III disease. Broader study findings: Tumor tissue had significantly higher TCR diversity than normal lung. Normal lung showed higher cumulative top 100 clone frequency than tumor.

The template was RNA from unsorted bulk tissue. Newly diagnosed lung cancer patients had thoracic surgery in China, August–November 2014, without prior chemotherapy. Trimming cost V 6 bases and J 3 bases, with 11 bases left between them. The CDR3 has 13 residues. The library came from three nested PCR rounds adapted from ARM-PCR protocols. TCRdb reanalysed the multiplex PCR reads using MiXCR and keeps one entry per CDR3 protein. The table has some 90,000 distinct CDR3 sequences, roughly two thirds seen once. The TCR originated in a man in his 70s with non-small cell lung cancer. Sequencing was done on a sample of lung tumor tissue. V gene TRBV12-3 or TRBV12-4 combines with J gene TRBJ2-5, with unresolved D. CDR3 protein: CASRRRSEETQYF. CDR3 bases: TGTGCCAGCAGGCGCCGTTCGGAAGAGACCCAGTACTTC.